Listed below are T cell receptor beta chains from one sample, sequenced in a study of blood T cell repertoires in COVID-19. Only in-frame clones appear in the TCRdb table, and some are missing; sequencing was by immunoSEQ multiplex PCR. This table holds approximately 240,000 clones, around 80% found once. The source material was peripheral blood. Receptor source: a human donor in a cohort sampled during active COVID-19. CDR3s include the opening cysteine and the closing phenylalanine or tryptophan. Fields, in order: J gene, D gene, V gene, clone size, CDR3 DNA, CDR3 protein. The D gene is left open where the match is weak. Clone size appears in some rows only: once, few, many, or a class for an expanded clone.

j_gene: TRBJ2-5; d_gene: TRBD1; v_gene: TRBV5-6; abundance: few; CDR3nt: TGTGCCAGCAGTGGAACAGGGGAAGGCCAAGAGACCCAGTACTTC; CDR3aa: CASSGTGEGQETQYF
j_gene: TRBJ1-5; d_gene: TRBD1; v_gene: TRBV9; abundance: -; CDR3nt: TGTGCCAGCAGCGGGGGACAGGGGATAAATCAGCCCCAGCATTTT; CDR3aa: CASSGGQGINQPQHF
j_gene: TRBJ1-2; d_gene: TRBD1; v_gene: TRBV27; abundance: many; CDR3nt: TGTGCCAGCAGTCCGGGACAGGGGGCTATCTATGGCTACACCTTC; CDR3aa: CASSPGQGAIYGYTF
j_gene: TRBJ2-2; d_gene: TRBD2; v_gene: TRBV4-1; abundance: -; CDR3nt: TGCGCCAGCAGCCATGGTCCTCCTAGCGGGGGCCGAGGCGGGGAGCTGTTTTTT; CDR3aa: CASSHGPPSGGRGGELFF
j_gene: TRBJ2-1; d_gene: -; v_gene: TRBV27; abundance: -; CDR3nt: TGTGCCAGTAGCCCCCCGACAGGATCCTACAATGAGCAGTTCTTC; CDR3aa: CASSPPTGSYNEQFF
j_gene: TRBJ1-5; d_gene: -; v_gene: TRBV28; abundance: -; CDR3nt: TGTGCCAGCAGGCTTGGGCTTGGGGGCGTCTGGCAGCCCCAGCATTTT; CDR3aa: CASRLGLGGVWQPQHF
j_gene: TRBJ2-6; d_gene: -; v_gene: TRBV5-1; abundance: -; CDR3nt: TGCGCCAGCAGCTTACAGGGTAGGACGGGGGCCAACGTCCTGACTTTC; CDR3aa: CASSLQGRTGANVLTF
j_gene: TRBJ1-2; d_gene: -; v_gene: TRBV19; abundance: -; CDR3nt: TGTGCCAGTAGTATCGGCGGGGGCGGCTACACCTTC; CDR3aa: CASSIGGGGYTF
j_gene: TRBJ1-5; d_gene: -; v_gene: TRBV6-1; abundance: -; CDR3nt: TGTGCCAGCAGTGAATTAAGCAGGGGCCGTCAGCCCCAGCATTTT; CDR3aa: CASSELSRGRQPQHF
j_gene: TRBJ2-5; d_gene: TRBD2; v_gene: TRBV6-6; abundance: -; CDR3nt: TGTGCCAGCAGTTACTCGGGACTAGCCGGAGAGACCCAGTACTTC; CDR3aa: CASSYSGLAGETQYF
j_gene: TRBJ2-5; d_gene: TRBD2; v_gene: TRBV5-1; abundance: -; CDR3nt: TGCGCCAGCAGCTCGGGGGGGAACCAAGAGACCCAGTACTTC; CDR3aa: CASSSGGNQETQYF
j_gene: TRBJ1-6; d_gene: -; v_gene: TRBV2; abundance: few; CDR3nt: TGTGCCAGCAATGAACAGGGTGATTCACCCCTCCACTTT; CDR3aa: CASNEQGDSPLHF
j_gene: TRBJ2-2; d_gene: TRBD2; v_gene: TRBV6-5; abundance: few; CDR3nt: TGTGCCAGCAGTTCCGTAGCGGGAGGGGCCACCGGGGAGCTGTTTTTT; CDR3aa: CASSSVAGGATGELFF
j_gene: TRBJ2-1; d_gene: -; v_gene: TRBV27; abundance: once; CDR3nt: TGTGCCAGCAGTTTGTTGGGCGATGAGCAGTTCTTC; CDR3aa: CASSLLGDEQFF
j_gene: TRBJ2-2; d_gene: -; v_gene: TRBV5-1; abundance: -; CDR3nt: TGCGCCAGCAGCTTGGCAGGGGATCTGACCGGGGAGCTGTTTTTT; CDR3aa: CASSLAGDLTGELFF
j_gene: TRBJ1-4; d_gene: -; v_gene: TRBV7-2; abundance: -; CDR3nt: TGTGCCAGCAGCCAATCGAGCCCGGGGAGGGCGGGCGAAAAACTGTTTTTT; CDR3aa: CASSQSSPGRAGEKLFF
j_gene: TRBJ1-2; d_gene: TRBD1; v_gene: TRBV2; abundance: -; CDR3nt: TGTGCCAGCAGTGAAGACAGGGGGCTTGGCTACACCTTC; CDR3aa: CASSEDRGLGYTF
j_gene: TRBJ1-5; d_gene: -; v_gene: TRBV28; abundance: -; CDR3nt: TGTGCCAGCAGTGTCCCCCAGGGAAGCAATCAGCCCCAGCATTTT; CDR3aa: CASSVPQGSNQPQHF
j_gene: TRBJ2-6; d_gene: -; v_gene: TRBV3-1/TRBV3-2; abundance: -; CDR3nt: TGTGCCAGCAGCCATCGACTAGGCGGGGCCAACGTCCTGACTTTC; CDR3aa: CASSHRLGGANVLTF
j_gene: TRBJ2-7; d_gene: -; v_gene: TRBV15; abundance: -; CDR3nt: TGTGCCACCAGCAGAGATGCTGGCCGGAGTCCCTACGAGCAGTACTTC; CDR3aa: CATSRDAGRSPYEQYF
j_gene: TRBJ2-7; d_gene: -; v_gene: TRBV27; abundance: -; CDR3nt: TGTGCCAGCAGTCGGAGGCTTACGGAGGGGCGATACTACGAGCAGTACTTC; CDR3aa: CASSRRLTEGRYYEQYF
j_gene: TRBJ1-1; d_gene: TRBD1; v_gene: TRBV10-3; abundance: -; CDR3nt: TGTGCCATCAGGAGGACAGGGGGCGAGGTGGTAGCTGAAGCTTTCTTT; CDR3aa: CAIRRTGGEVVAEAFF
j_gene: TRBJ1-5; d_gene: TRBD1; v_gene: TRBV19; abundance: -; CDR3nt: TGTGCCAGTAGTATACACAGGGGGACACATCAGCCCCAGCATTTT; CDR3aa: CASSIHRGTHQPQHF
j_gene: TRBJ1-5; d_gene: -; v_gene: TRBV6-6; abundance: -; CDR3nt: TGTGCCAGCAGTTACTTGGTACAGTTCAATCAGCCCCAGCATTTT; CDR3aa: CASSYLVQFNQPQHF
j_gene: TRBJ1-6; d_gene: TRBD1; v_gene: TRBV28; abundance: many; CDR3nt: TGTGCCAGCACCAAGGGACAGTCGCCTTCACCCCTCCACTTT; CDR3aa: CASTKGQSPSPLHF
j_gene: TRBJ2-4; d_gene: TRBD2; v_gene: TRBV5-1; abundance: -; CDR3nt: TGCGCCAGCAGCTTGACTTCCGCGGCTAGCGGGGGAGTAACCAAAAACATTCAGTACTTC; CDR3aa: CASSLTSAASGGVTKNIQYF